This TCR beta chain was captured by sequencing in a study of response to subunit inactivated influenza vaccine. This clonotype occurred a few times. Antigen: not known. General study findings and limits: The authors offered the suggestion that each seasonal influenza vaccination recruits few new T cells.

TCRdb re-called the RT-PCR reads with MiXCR, one entry per CDR3 protein. Of roughly 670,000 distinct CDR3 sequences in the sample, around 13% were seen once. The CDR3 is made up of 10 amino acids. V was trimmed by 0 bases and J by 14 bases, leaving 10 bases between them. Germline V gene data show CDR1 as DFQATT and CDR2 as SNEGSKA (reference sequence). This specimen consisted of PBMCs from blood, obtained about 14 days before vaccination. This chain joins TRBV20-1 and TRBJ2-5; D not certain. The source of this sequence is a man aged 45-65 years who received an inactivated influenza vaccine. The CDR3 loop is CSARDLGLYF. The CDR3, as DNA: TGCAGTGCTAGAGATTTGGGTCTCTACTTC.